Listed below are T cell receptor beta chains from one sample, sequenced in a study of blood T cells in healthy people across ages. TCRdb fed the 5' RACE reads into MiXCR, producing one record per CDR3 protein. This sample has hundreds of thousands of distinct CDR3 sequences; approximately 30% occur once, and the top ten carry roughly 14%. Sequencing was carried out using blood. All receptors derive from a woman aged 80 or older in good health. Each CDR3 is given with its conserved first and last residue. The D gene is left open where the match is weak. Clone size appears in some rows only: once, few, many, or a class for an expanded clone.

V gene: TRBV15
J gene: TRBJ1-6
D gene: TRBD1
clone size: many
CDR3 DNA: TGTGCCACCAGCAGAGCCGGGACAGGGGGCGGCCCCCTCCACTTT
CDR3 protein: CATSRAGTGGGPLHF

V gene: TRBV28
J gene: TRBJ1-2
D gene: NA
clone size: NA
CDR3 DNA: TGTGCCACCCTAGGACATTATGGCTACACCTTC
CDR3 protein: CATLGHYGYTF

V gene: TRBV20-1
J gene: TRBJ2-7
D gene: NA
clone size: many
CDR3 DNA: TGCAGTGCTCACGAAACAGGGAAAGGGGACGAGCAGTACTTC
CDR3 protein: CSAHETGKGDEQYF

V gene: TRBV7-9
J gene: TRBJ2-7
D gene: NA
clone size: NA
CDR3 DNA: TGTGCCAGCAGCTACACCGGGACCAACGAGCAGTACTTC
CDR3 protein: CASSYTGTNEQYF

V gene: TRBV5-1
J gene: TRBJ1-1
D gene: TRBD1
clone size: NA
CDR3 DNA: TGCGCCAGCAGATTCGGGGACAGGGCTCCTGAAGCTTTCTTT
CDR3 protein: CASRFGDRAPEAFF

V gene: TRBV20-1
J gene: TRBJ1-2
D gene: NA
clone size: once
CDR3 DNA: TGCAGTGCTAGCAGCAATCCTGGGGGCTACACCTTC
CDR3 protein: CSASSNPGGYTF

V gene: TRBV11-2
J gene: TRBJ2-1
D gene: NA
clone size: NA
CDR3 DNA: TGTACCAGCAGCCGGGCCCTAGGCTATGAGCAGTTCTTC
CDR3 protein: CTSSRALGYEQFF

V gene: TRBV25-1
J gene: TRBJ1-2
D gene: NA
clone size: NA
CDR3 DNA: TGTGCCAGCAGTGCAGGAGCTGGCTACACCTTC
CDR3 protein: CASSAGAGYTF

V gene: TRBV6-5
J gene: TRBJ2-7
D gene: NA
clone size: many
CDR3 DNA: TGTGCCAGCAGTTACTCGAGTGGGGACGAGCAGTACTTC
CDR3 protein: CASSYSSGDEQYF

V gene: TRBV20-1
J gene: TRBJ2-3
D gene: NA
clone size: NA
CDR3 DNA: TGCAGTGCCATCCGGGTTTGGGGGTTCGGGACAGATACGCAGTATTTT
CDR3 protein: CSAIRVWGFGTDTQYF

V gene: TRBV20-1
J gene: TRBJ1-1
D gene: NA
clone size: once
CDR3 DNA: TGCAGTGCTCATGACCCCAACACTGAAGCTTTCTTT
CDR3 protein: CSAHDPNTEAFF

V gene: TRBV20-1
J gene: TRBJ2-5
D gene: TRBD2
clone size: NA
CDR3 DNA: TGCAGTGCCCCCAGCGGGGGACAAGAGACCCAGTACTTC
CDR3 protein: CSAPSGGQETQYF

V gene: TRBV6-2/TRBV6-3
J gene: TRBJ2-3
D gene: NA
clone size: many
CDR3 DNA: TGTGCCAGCAGATGGCCCGGATGGGATACGCAGTATTTT
CDR3 protein: CASRWPGWDTQYF

V gene: TRBV29-1
J gene: TRBJ2-5
D gene: NA
clone size: NA
CDR3 DNA: TGCAGCGTGATTAGGGGGGAGACCCAGTACTTC
CDR3 protein: CSVIRGETQYF

V gene: TRBV12-3/TRBV12-4
J gene: TRBJ1-4
D gene: NA
clone size: NA
CDR3 DNA: TGTGCCAGCAGTTTAGTAGGGGGGGTTGAAAAACTGTTTTTT
CDR3 protein: CASSLVGGVEKLFF

V gene: TRBV6-1
J gene: TRBJ2-1
D gene: TRBD2
clone size: many
CDR3 DNA: TGTGCCAGCAGCCCCCCGGGACTAGCGGGGGGGCCGGCCTACAATGAGCAGTTCTTC
CDR3 protein: CASSPPGLAGGPAYNEQFF

V gene: TRBV5-1
J gene: TRBJ2-5
D gene: NA
clone size: many
CDR3 DNA: TGCGCCAGCAGCCCCCTAGGGGGGGGGGTCCAAGAGACCCAGTACTTC
CDR3 protein: CASSPLGGGVQETQYF

V gene: TRBV6-5
J gene: TRBJ2-2
D gene: NA
clone size: NA
CDR3 DNA: TGTGCCAGCAGGGGCCTAAGTTCCGGGGAGCTGTTTTTT
CDR3 protein: CASRGLSSGELFF

V gene: TRBV24-1
J gene: TRBJ2-6
D gene: NA
clone size: many
CDR3 DNA: TGTGCCACCAGTGTTGGCTCTGGGGCCAACGTCCTGACTTTC
CDR3 protein: CATSVGSGANVLTF

V gene: TRBV7-3
J gene: TRBJ2-3
D gene: TRBD2
clone size: NA
CDR3 DNA: TGTGCCAGCAGCTTAGTCGGCGGGAGAGCAGATACGCAGTATTTT
CDR3 protein: CASSLVGGRADTQYF

V gene: TRBV6-6
J gene: TRBJ2-5
D gene: NA
clone size: NA
CDR3 DNA: TGTGCCAGCAGTTCTCCCAGATTAGCCGGCTATGAGCAGTACTTC
CDR3 protein: CASSSPRLAGYEQYF

V gene: TRBV24-1
J gene: TRBJ2-5
D gene: NA
clone size: many
CDR3 DNA: TGTGCCACCAGTGATTCGGGGGGCAACCCGGGGAGGACCCAGTACTTC
CDR3 protein: CATSDSGGNPGRTQYF

V gene: TRBV4-3
J gene: TRBJ2-1
D gene: TRBD2
clone size: many
CDR3 DNA: TGCGCCAGCAGCCAAGATCCCAGCGGGGGGTCCTACAATGAGCAGTTCTTC
CDR3 protein: CASSQDPSGGSYNEQFF

V gene: TRBV5-1
J gene: TRBJ2-1
D gene: NA
clone size: once
CDR3 DNA: TGCGCCAGCAGCTGGGGAGGGACAGGAGACTACAATGAGCAGTTCTTC
CDR3 protein: CASSWGGTGDYNEQFF

V gene: TRBV20-1
J gene: TRBJ2-1
D gene: NA
clone size: many
CDR3 DNA: TGCAGTGCTAGCGGCCCGAGTAATGAGCAGTTCTTC
CDR3 protein: CSASGPSNEQFF

V gene: TRBV30
J gene: TRBJ1-4
D gene: NA
clone size: NA
CDR3 DNA: TGTGCCTGGGACACTAATGAAAAACTGTTTTTT
CDR3 protein: CAWDTNEKLFF

V gene: TRBV20-1
J gene: TRBJ2-7
D gene: TRBD1
clone size: NA
CDR3 DNA: TGCAGTGCTGAGCCGGGACAGGGGGCGGTTGAGCAGTACTTC
CDR3 protein: CSAEPGQGAVEQYF

V gene: TRBV20-1
J gene: TRBJ2-1
D gene: NA
clone size: many
CDR3 DNA: TGCAGTGCTCCCCTGATAAATGAGCAGTTCTTC
CDR3 protein: CSAPLINEQFF

V gene: TRBV30
J gene: TRBJ1-1
D gene: TRBD1
clone size: few
CDR3 DNA: TGTGCCTGGAGCGGACAGGGTAGAAACACTGAAGCTTTCTTT
CDR3 protein: CAWSGQGRNTEAFF

V gene: TRBV6-2/TRBV6-3
J gene: TRBJ2-1
D gene: NA
clone size: many
CDR3 DNA: TGTGCCAGCAGTTCCACCGGACAGAAACTACATGAGCAGTTCTTC
CDR3 protein: CASSSTGQKLHEQFF

V gene: TRBV28
J gene: TRBJ2-7
D gene: NA
clone size: few
CDR3 DNA: TGTGCCAGCAGTTCAATCTTCAGGGTCCACGAGCAGTACTTC
CDR3 protein: CASSSIFRVHEQYF

V gene: TRBV10-3
J gene: TRBJ2-3
D gene: NA
clone size: many
CDR3 DNA: TGTGCCATCAGTGAGTCAGGGGAAAGGAGAGATACGCAGTATTTT
CDR3 protein: CAISESGERRDTQYF

V gene: TRBV2
J gene: TRBJ1-6
D gene: NA
clone size: NA
CDR3 DNA: TGTGCCAGCACCGTACAAGGGCCTAATTCACCCCTCCACTTT
CDR3 protein: CASTVQGPNSPLHF

V gene: TRBV5-1
J gene: TRBJ2-1
D gene: NA
clone size: NA
CDR3 DNA: TGCGCCAGCAGCCAGGGACCCGTGGATGAGCAGTTCTTC
CDR3 protein: CASSQGPVDEQFF

V gene: TRBV9
J gene: TRBJ2-2
D gene: NA
clone size: many
CDR3 DNA: TGTGCCAGCAGCCTACAGGGACGGACGGGCGGGGAGCTGTTTTTT
CDR3 protein: CASSLQGRTGGELFF

V gene: TRBV5-1
J gene: TRBJ2-7
D gene: TRBD2
clone size: many
CDR3 DNA: TGCGCCAGCTCCTTAATAGCGGGGACTACCTACGAGCAGTACTTC
CDR3 protein: CASSLIAGTTYEQYF

V gene: TRBV6-5
J gene: TRBJ2-3
D gene: TRBD1
clone size: many
CDR3 DNA: TGTGCCAGCAGTGCCCGGGACAGGTTAACAGATACGCAGTATTTT
CDR3 protein: CASSARDRLTDTQYF

V gene: TRBV9
J gene: TRBJ1-3
D gene: NA
clone size: NA
CDR3 DNA: TGTGCCAGCAGCGTATTTGCAGGGGTAAACACCATATATTTT
CDR3 protein: CASSVFAGVNTIYF

V gene: TRBV15
J gene: TRBJ2-5
D gene: NA
clone size: once
CDR3 DNA: TGTGCCACCTCTCTGGCTTTAGAGACCCAGTACTTC
CDR3 protein: CATSLALETQYF

V gene: TRBV2
J gene: TRBJ2-2
D gene: NA
clone size: NA
CDR3 DNA: TGTGCCAGCAGCGCTCAGGGGGGGAACACCGGGGAGCTGTTTTTT
CDR3 protein: CASSAQGGNTGELFF

V gene: TRBV7-2
J gene: TRBJ2-1
D gene: TRBD1
clone size: many
CDR3 DNA: TGTGCCAGCAGCTTACTCGGGGCAGGGGGCCTGGAGCAGTTCTTC
CDR3 protein: CASSLLGAGGLEQFF

V gene: TRBV6-5
J gene: TRBJ1-5
D gene: NA
clone size: once
CDR3 DNA: TGTGCCAGCAGCAGGACAGAAAGCAATCAGCCCCAGCATTTT
CDR3 protein: CASSRTESNQPQHF

V gene: TRBV4-3
J gene: TRBJ2-1
D gene: NA
clone size: many
CDR3 DNA: TGCGCCAGCAGCCACACTAATAACGATGAGCAGTTCTTC
CDR3 protein: CASSHTNNDEQFF

V gene: TRBV7-9
J gene: TRBJ1-1
D gene: NA
clone size: NA
CDR3 DNA: TGTGCCAGCAGCCCCGAGAACACTGAAGCTTTCTTT
CDR3 protein: CASSPENTEAFF

V gene: TRBV20-1
J gene: TRBJ2-3
D gene: NA
clone size: NA
CDR3 DNA: TGCAGTGTCCAGGCCAGGCCCACAGATACGCAGTATTTT
CDR3 protein: CSVQARPTDTQYF

V gene: TRBV7-2
J gene: TRBJ2-7
D gene: NA
clone size: many
CDR3 DNA: TGTGCCAGCAGCGAATCCGGGACACTCTCCTACGAGCAGTACTTC
CDR3 protein: CASSESGTLSYEQYF

V gene: TRBV5-6
J gene: TRBJ2-4
D gene: TRBD2
clone size: NA
CDR3 DNA: TGTGCCAGCAGCCCACCGGGAGGGTCGGACATTCAGTACTTC
CDR3 protein: CASSPPGGSDIQYF

V gene: TRBV6-2/TRBV6-3
J gene: TRBJ2-7
D gene: NA
clone size: few
CDR3 DNA: TGTGCCAGCAGTTACCGACCCGAGACGGCCCCCTCCGAGCAGTACTTC
CDR3 protein: CASSYRPETAPSEQYF

V gene: TRBV10-3
J gene: TRBJ2-7
D gene: TRBD2
clone size: NA
CDR3 DNA: TGTGCCATCAGTGAGTCGTACGGGAGGGAGCGTCGAGACGAGCAGTACTTC
CDR3 protein: CAISESYGRERRDEQYF

V gene: TRBV20-1
J gene: TRBJ1-5
D gene: NA
clone size: few
CDR3 DNA: TGCAGTGCTAATTTAGGAAGGGGTCAGCCCCAGCATTTT
CDR3 protein: CSANLGRGQPQHF

V gene: TRBV12-3/TRBV12-4
J gene: TRBJ2-3
D gene: TRBD1
clone size: few
CDR3 DNA: TGTGCCGGCAGACGGGACAGGGGGCGCGCAGATACGCAGTATTTT
CDR3 protein: CAGRRDRGRADTQYF

V gene: TRBV14
J gene: TRBJ2-2
D gene: TRBD2
clone size: once
CDR3 DNA: TGTGCCAGCAGCCCGTACTATGGACTAGCGGGGACGAACACCGGGGAGCTGTTTTTT
CDR3 protein: CASSPYYGLAGTNTGELFF

V gene: TRBV6-5
J gene: TRBJ2-1
D gene: NA
clone size: NA
CDR3 DNA: TGTGCCGGCAGTTACTCTAAGGAGAGCTCCTACAATGAGCAGTTCTTC
CDR3 protein: CAGSYSKESSYNEQFF